Below, 25 T cell receptor beta chains from the same sample are listed, as sequenced in a study of T-cell reconstitution after alpha-beta-depleted transplantation in children. Construction of the TCRbeta library involved unique molecular identifiers. Each CDR3 protein is one row after TCRdb ran MiXCR on the PCR reads. There are about 610,000 distinct CDR3 sequences in the sample; approximately 10% occur only once, and 4% lies in the top ten. The specimen comprised PBMCs from the stem cell graft donor, sampled from the stem cell graft. Source of these receptors: a human donor who donated a stem cell graft to a child with acute myeloid leukemia.

The sample holds many counts of this clonotype. The chain is built from TRBV28 and TRBJ2-1; TRBD2 aligns across 8 bases. Germline lookup yields CDR1 MDHEN and CDR2 SYDVKM. This CDR3 contains 15 residues. V was clipped by 6 bases and J by 2 bases; unmatched bases: 6. CDR3 nucleotide sequence: TGTGCCAGCAGCTTCCCGGGAGGGCCCTACAATGAGCAGTTCTTC. Amino acid sequence: CASSFPGGPYNEQFF. Full variable domain (rest looked up from reference TRBV28 and TRBJ2-1): DVKVTQSSRYLVKRTGEKVFLECVQDMDHENMFWYRQDPGLGLRLIYFSYDVKMKEKGDIPEGYSVSREKKERFSLILESASTNQTSMYLCASSFPGGPYNEQFFGPGTRLTVL.

This clonotype was observed a few times. This sequence joins TRBV28 and TRBJ1-5; TRBD1 agrees at 9 bases. The V gene's germline CDR1 is MDHEN and CDR2 SYDVKM. V lost 6 bases, J lost 6 bases, and 12 bases stayed unmatched. The CDR3 totals 16 residues. CDR3 residues: CASRPPGTGFGQPQHF. The DNA of the CDR3 is TGTGCCAGCAGACCTCCCGGGACAGGGTTCGGTCAGCCCCAGCATTTT.

The V call is TRBV20-1, the J call TRBJ2-1, with a weak D call TRBD2 (6 bases). The V end was cut by 6 bases, the J end by 2 bases, with 17 bases between. CDR3 length: 15 residues. Per the germline V gene, CDR1 is DFQATT and CDR2 is SNEGSKA (reference sequence). The CDR3 region is CSADDWRAPYNEQFF. In nucleotides, the CDR3 is TGCAGTGCCGACGATTGGAGGGCCCCCTACAATGAGCAGTTCTTC.

The rearrangement joins TRBV7-9 to TRBJ2-7; 7 bases map to TRBD2. After removal of 4 bases from V and 0 bases from J, the junction contained 3 bases not matched to a gene. The CDR3 runs to 14 residues. CDR1 is SEHNR, CDR2 FQNEAQ, per germline (reference sequence). This CDR3 reads CASSSRDYSYEQYF. The DNA of the CDR3 is TGTGCCAGCAGCTCCCGGGACTACTCCTACGAGCAGTACTTC. The whole variable domain, remainder taken from reference TRBV7-9 and TRBJ2-7, is DTGVSQNPRHKITKRGQNVTFRCDPISEHNRLYWYRQTLGQGPEFLTYFQNEAQLEKSRLLSDRFSAERPKGSFSTLEIQRTEQGDSAMYLCASSSRDYSYEQYFGPGTRLTVT.

This clonotype was observed a few times. The rearrangement uses TRBV5-1 and TRBJ2-1, with 10 bases lining up with TRBD2. In germline, CDR1 is SGHRS, CDR2 YFSETQ. The CDR3 spans 15 residues. V lost 0 bases to trimming and J lost 9 bases; unmatched junction nucleotides: 6. The CDR3 loop reads CASSLGGTSAREQFF. In DNA, the CDR3 is TGCGCCAGCAGCTTGGGAGGGACTAGCGCCCGTGAGCAGTTCTTC.

The chain carries TRBV7-9 and TRBJ2-7; the D call may be TRBD1 or TRBD2 (6 bases each). Trimming pared 3 bases from V and 3 bases from J, leaving 21 bases between. This CDR3 comprises 17 residues. Per germline, CDR1 SEHNR and CDR2 FQNEAQ (reference sequence). The CDR3 reads CASSLIEGGRGIYEQYF. DNA of the CDR3: TGTGCCAGCAGCTTGATCGAGGGAGGCAGGGGTATCTACGAGCAGTACTTC.

This clonotype was seen many times. This chain joins TRBV29-1 and TRBJ2-3; 12 positions agree with TRBD2. The V segment lost 1 base and the J segment 4 bases; nucleotides outside the gene matches: 0. CDR1 and CDR2 (germline): SQVTM, ANQGSEA. This CDR3 spans 14 amino acids. CDR3 in DNA: TGCAGCGTTGAAGGACTAGCGGGAGCAGATACGCAGTATTTT. This gives the protein CSVEGLAGADTQYF.

The V gene is TRBV15, the J gene TRBJ1-1, with TRBD1 as a possible D gene (5 bases). The V end was cut by 5 bases, the J end by 0 bases, with 7 bases between. The CDR3 extends over 13 amino acids. CDR1 and CDR2 from the germline V gene are LNHNV and YYDKDF (reference sequence). CDR3 residues: CATSATVNTEAFF. CDR3 in DNA: TGTGCCACCAGCGCGACAGTGAACACTGAAGCTTTCTTT.

The DNA for the CDR3 is TGTGCCATAAAGGACAGCTCTAGACCCTACAATGAGCAGTTCTTC. Translating it yields CAIKDSSRPYNEQFF. The chain employs TRBV10-3 and TRBJ2-1; possible D gene TRBD1, 6 bases. Germline lookup yields CDR1 ENHRY and CDR2 SYGVKD. The germline V and J ends were trimmed by 9 bases and 2 bases, with 17 bases remaining between them. The length of the CDR3 is 15 residues.

J is TRBJ2-1 and V is TRBV2; D unclear. Germline values: CDR1 SNHLY, CDR2 FYNNEI. V was shortened by 4 bases and J by 10 bases, with 11 bases between the two germline ends. The CDR3 contains 12 residues. The chain's CDR3 is CASSALIIEQFF. The CDR3 DNA is TGTGCCAGCAGTGCTCTAATCATAGAGCAGTTCTTC.

This clonotype has ten or more counts. CDR3 loop: CATQLRLAIATDTQYF. The CDR3 region has the DNA TGTGCCACCCAATTGAGACTAGCCATAGCCACAGATACGCAGTATTTT. The rearrangement links TRBV15 to TRBJ2-3; TRBD2 matches 7 bases. The CDR3 has 16 amino acids. V shed 8 bases and J 2 bases; nucleotides not matched to a gene: 13. Germline CDR1 LNHNV, CDR2 YYDKDF (reference sequence).

This clonotype was seen only a few times. The chain is built from TRBV4-3 and TRBJ2-1; the match to TRBD2 covers 8 bases. With 4 bases clipped from V and 3 bases from J, the junction kept 8 bases outside the gene matches. This CDR3 is 16 amino acids long. CDR1 LGHNA and CDR2 YSLEER come from the germline V gene. CDR3 nucleotide sequence: TGCGCCAGCAGCCGCAGCGCGGGGGGATTCTACAATGAGCAGTTCTTC. The encoded protein is CASSRSAGGFYNEQFF.

J is TRBJ2-4 and V is TRBV29-1; the D is unclear. Germline-derived CDR1 and CDR2 are SQVTM and ANQGSEA. This CDR3 has 15 residues. V shed 2 bases and J shed 2 bases, with 13 bases lying between them. The CDR3 loop is CSVESRQRTKNIQYF. The CDR3 nucleotides read TGCAGCGTTGAATCCCGTCAGAGAACCAAAAACATTCAGTACTTC. Drawing the rest from reference TRBV29-1 and TRBJ2-4, the complete variable domain is SAVISQKPSRDICQRGTSLTIQCQVDSQVTMMFWYRQQPGQSLTLIATANQGSEATYESGFVIDKFPISRPNLTFSTLTVSNMSPEDSSIYLCSVESRQRTKNIQYFGAGTRLSVL.

This clonotype was observed many times. J is TRBJ2-2 and V is TRBV15, with D perhaps matching TRBD2 (6 bases). The CDR3 sequence is 15 residues long. Looked up from germline, CDR1 is LNHNV and CDR2 is YYDKDF (reference sequence). Trimming stripped 5 bases from V and 4 bases from J, with 14 bases between. The CDR3 sequence: CATSPSGAGTGELFF. The CDR3 nucleotides read TGTGCCACCAGCCCGTCGGGAGCGGGCACCGGGGAGCTGTTTTTT.

This clonotype was observed at least ten times. The rearrangement joins TRBV10-3 to TRBJ2-1; the D gene is possibly TRBD1 (5 bases). The ends were cut back, 4 bases at V and 6 bases at J, with 16 bases in the middle. Germline V gene sequence: CDR1 ENHRY, CDR2 SYGVKD. CDR3 size: 15 residues. CDR3 sequence (DNA): TGTGCCATCAGTGGGGCCGGCAGGGCCTCCAATGAGCAGTTCTTC. Translation: CAISGAGRASNEQFF.

The chain is built from TRBV7-9 and TRBJ1-4; a weak D match, TRBD1 (5 bases). The germline V gene encodes CDR1 SEHNR and CDR2 FQNEAQ (reference sequence). The germline V and J ends were trimmed by 2 bases and 3 bases, with 10 bases remaining between them. The CDR3 contains 15 residues. The CDR3 is CASSLLRGANEKLFF. CDR3 DNA sequence: TGTGCCAGCAGCTTACTGAGAGGGGCTAATGAAAAACTGTTTTTT. The variable domain in full, with the rest retrieved from reference TRBV7-9 and TRBJ1-4, is DTGVSQNPRHKITKRGQNVTFRCDPISEHNRLYWYRQTLGQGPEFLTYFQNEAQLEKSRLLSDRFSAERPKGSFSTLEIQRTEQGDSAMYLCASSLLRGANEKLFFGSGTQLSVL.

This clonotype occurred many times. CDR3 bases: TGTGCCAGCAGTAACCCCGGGACTAGCTGGTACGAGCAGTACTTC. Amino acid sequence: CASSNPGTSWYEQYF. V usage is TRBV6-5 and J usage is TRBJ2-7; 9 bases line up with TRBD2. V shed 5 bases and J 4 bases; nucleotides not matched to a gene: 9. CDR1 is MNHEY and CDR2 is SVGAGI in the germline V gene. The CDR3 has 15 amino acids.

The chain has TRBV9 and TRBJ2-1, with D unclear. CDR3 length: 15 residues. Germline-derived CDR1 and CDR2 are SGDLS and YYNGEE. V dropped 3 bases and J dropped 2 bases, with 12 bases sitting between them. Here the CDR3 DNA reads TGTGCCAGCAGCGCGGTAGGTCGGGCCTACAATGAGCAGTTCTTC. It specifies CASSAVGRAYNEQFF. Drawing the rest from reference TRBV9 and TRBJ2-1, the complete variable domain is DSGVTQTPKHLITATGQRVTLRCSPRSGDLSVYWYQQSLDQGLQFLIQYYNGEERAKGNILERFSAQQFPDLHSELNLSSLELGDSALYFCASSAVGRAYNEQFFGPGTRLTVL.

The rearrangement uses TRBV20-1 and TRBJ2-4; 8 bases agree with TRBD2. CDR3 length: 15 residues. Germline CDR1 is DFQATT and CDR2 is SNEGSKA (reference sequence). Unmatched junction bases numbered 8, after V lost 5 bases and J lost 2 bases. Written as DNA, the CDR3 is TGCAGTGCTGGGGGAGCGGGGGAGTCCAAAAACATTCAGTACTTC. It encodes CSAGGAGESKNIQYF.

This clonotype appeared a few times. J is TRBJ2-2 and V is TRBV27; D remains ambiguous. Trimming removed 11 bases from V and 1 base from J, with 11 bases in between. The germline V gene has CDR1 MNHEY and CDR2 SMNVEV (reference sequence). CDR3 length: 13 amino acids. The CDR3 region has the DNA TGTGCCGCCAAGGAGTGGAACACCGGGGAGCTGTTTTTT. As protein: CAAKEWNTGELFF.

This clonotype was seen ten or more times. This chain joins TRBV27 and TRBJ2-5, with TRBD2 matching 9 bases. Trimming cost V 4 bases and J 3 bases; bases outside gene matches: 6. Germline V lookup: CDR1 MNHEY, CDR2 SMNVEV (reference sequence). The CDR3 is 15 residues long. The DNA for the CDR3 is TGTGCCAGCAGTTCACGCGGGAGGGCGGAAGAGACCCAGTACTTC. Translating it yields CASSSRGRAEETQYF.

In its sample, this clonotype was seen many times. The chain couples TRBV10-3 to TRBJ2-2; 7 bases fit TRBD1. The CDR3 runs 14 residues. V shed 7 bases, J shed 1 base, and the junction held 3 bases outside the gene matches. Germline V gives CDR1 ENHRY, CDR2 SYGVKD. CDR3 DNA sequence: TGTGCCATCAACTCAGGGGGGAACACCGGGGAGCTGTTTTTT. Translating it yields CAINSGGNTGELFF.

This clonotype was counted ten times or more. This rearrangement joins TRBV20-1 to TRBJ2-2, with TRBD1 matching 8 bases. V trimming: 3 bases; J trimming: 0 bases; junction bases outside the gene matches: 6. The CDR3 has 16 amino acids. The germline V gene has CDR1 DFQATT and CDR2 SNEGSKA (reference sequence). The CDR3 spells CSARVAGGANTGELFF. The CDR3 nucleotides read TGCAGTGCTAGGGTTGCAGGGGGCGCGAACACCGGGGAGCTGTTTTTT.

This clonotype was picked up a small number of times. The chain is built from TRBV6-2 or TRBV6-3 and TRBJ2-1; D is uncertain. Trimming pared 0 bases from V and 9 bases from J, leaving 9 bases between. The V gene's germline CDR1 is MNHEY and CDR2 SVGEGT. This CDR3 is 13 amino acids long. The CDR3 DNA reads as TGTGCCAGCAGTTACTCGAGTACTGGTGAGCAGTTCTTC. Its translation: CASSYSSTGEQFF.

This clonotype showed up just a few times. J is TRBJ1-3 and V is TRBV20-1; the D gene is possibly TRBD1 (6 bases). CDR1 is DFQATT, CDR2 SNEGSKA, per germline (reference sequence). This CDR3 spans 17 amino acids. Trimming took 1 base from V and 4 from J, leaving 20 bases between them. DNA of the CDR3: TGCAGTGCTAGAGTGTCCGTCTCCGGGACACCCGGAAACACCATATATTTT. This gives the protein CSARVSVSGTPGNTIYF.